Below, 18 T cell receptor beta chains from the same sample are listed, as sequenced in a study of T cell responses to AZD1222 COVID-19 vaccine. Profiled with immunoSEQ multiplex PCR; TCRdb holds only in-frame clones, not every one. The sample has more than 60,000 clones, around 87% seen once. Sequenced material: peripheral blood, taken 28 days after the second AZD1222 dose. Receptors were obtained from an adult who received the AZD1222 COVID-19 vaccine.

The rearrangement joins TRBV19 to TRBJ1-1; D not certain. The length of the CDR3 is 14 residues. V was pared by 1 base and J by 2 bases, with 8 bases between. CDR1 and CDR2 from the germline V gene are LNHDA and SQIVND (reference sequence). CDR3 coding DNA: TGTGCCAGTAGTATAGGCGCAGCAAACACTGAAGCTTTCTTT. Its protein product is CASSIGAANTEAFF.

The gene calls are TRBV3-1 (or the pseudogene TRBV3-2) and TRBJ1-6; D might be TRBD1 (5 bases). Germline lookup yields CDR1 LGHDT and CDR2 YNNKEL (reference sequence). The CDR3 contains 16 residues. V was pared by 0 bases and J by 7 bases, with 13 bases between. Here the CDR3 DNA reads TGTGCCAGCAGCCAAGATATCGAGGGGAACAATTCACCCCTCCACTTT. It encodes CASSQDIEGNNSPLHF.

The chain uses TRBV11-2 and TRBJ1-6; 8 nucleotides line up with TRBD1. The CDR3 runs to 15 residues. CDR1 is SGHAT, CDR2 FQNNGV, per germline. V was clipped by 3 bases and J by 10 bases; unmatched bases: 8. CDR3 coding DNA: TGTGCCAGCAGCTTGGGGACAGGAGTGGGATCACCCCTCCACTTT. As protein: CASSLGTGVGSPLHF.

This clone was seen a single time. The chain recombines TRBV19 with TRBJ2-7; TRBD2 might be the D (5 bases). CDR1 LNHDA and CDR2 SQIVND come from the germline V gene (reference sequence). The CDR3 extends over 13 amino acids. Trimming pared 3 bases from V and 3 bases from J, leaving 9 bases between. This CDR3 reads CASSIADYYEQYF. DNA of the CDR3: TGTGCCAGTAGTATCGCAGACTACTACGAGCAGTACTTC.

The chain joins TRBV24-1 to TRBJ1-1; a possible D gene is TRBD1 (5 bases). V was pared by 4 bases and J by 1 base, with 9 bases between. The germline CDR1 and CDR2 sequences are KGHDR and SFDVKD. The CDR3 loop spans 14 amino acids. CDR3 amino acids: CATSEGPTNTEAFF. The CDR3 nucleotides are TGTGCCACCAGTGAGGGACCGACGAACACTGAAGCTTTCTTT.

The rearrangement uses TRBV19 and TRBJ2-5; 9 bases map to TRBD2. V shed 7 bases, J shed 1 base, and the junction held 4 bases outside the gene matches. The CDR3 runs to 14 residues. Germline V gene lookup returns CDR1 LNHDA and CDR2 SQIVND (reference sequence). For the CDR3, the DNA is TGTGCCAGTACTAAGACTAGCGGCCAAGAGACCCAGTACTTC. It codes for CASTKTSGQETQYF. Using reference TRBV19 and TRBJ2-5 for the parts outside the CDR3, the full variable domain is DGGITQSPKYLFRKEGQNVTLSCEQNLNHDAMYWYRQDPGQGLRLIYYSQIVNDFQKGDIAEGYSVSREKKESFPLTVTSAQKNPTAFYLCASTKTSGQETQYFGPGTRLLVL.

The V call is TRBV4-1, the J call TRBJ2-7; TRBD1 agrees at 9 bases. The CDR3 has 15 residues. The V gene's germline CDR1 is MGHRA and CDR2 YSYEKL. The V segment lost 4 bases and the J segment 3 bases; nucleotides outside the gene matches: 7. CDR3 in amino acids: CASSRYTGGIYEQYF. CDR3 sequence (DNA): TGCGCCAGCAGCCGTTACACAGGGGGCATCTACGAGCAGTACTTC.

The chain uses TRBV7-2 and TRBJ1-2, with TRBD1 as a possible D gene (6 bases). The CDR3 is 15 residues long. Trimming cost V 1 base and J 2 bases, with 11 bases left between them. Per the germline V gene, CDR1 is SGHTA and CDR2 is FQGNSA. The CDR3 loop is CASSLDRGPNYGYTF. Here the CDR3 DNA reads TGTGCCAGCAGCTTAGATCGGGGGCCCAACTATGGCTACACCTTC.

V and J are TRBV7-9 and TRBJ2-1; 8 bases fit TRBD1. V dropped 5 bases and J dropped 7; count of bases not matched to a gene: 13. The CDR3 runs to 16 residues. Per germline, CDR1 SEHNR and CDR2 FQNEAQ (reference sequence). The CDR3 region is CASSPHTTTGENEQFF. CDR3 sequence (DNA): TGTGCCAGCAGCCCTCATACTACGACAGGGGAGAATGAGCAGTTCTTC.

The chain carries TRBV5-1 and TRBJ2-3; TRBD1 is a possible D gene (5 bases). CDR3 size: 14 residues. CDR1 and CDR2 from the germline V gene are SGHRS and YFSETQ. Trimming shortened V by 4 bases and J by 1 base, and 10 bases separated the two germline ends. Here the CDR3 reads CASSIPTGTDTQYF. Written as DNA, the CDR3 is TGCGCCAGCAGCATCCCGACAGGCACAGATACGCAGTATTTT.

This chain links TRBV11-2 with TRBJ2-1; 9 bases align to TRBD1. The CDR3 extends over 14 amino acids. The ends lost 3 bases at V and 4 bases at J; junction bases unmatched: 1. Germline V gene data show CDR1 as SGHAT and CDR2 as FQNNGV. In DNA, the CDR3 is TGTGCCAGCAGCTTTGACAGGGGGTACAATGAGCAGTTCTTC. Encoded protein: CASSFDRGYNEQFF.

The CDR3 DNA is TGTGCCAGCAGCTTAGTCCCCATAGCGCAATCCTACGAGCAGTACTTC. Translated, it gives CASSLVPIAQSYEQYF. The V and J genes are TRBV13 and TRBJ2-7; possible D gene TRBD2, 5 bases. The CDR3 is made up of 16 amino acids. Germline lookup yields CDR1 PRHDT and CDR2 FYEKMQ (reference sequence). V was pared by 1 base and J by 1 base, with 14 bases between.

This CDR3 is CASSTRVTGANVLTF. The DNA for the CDR3 is TGTGCCAGCAGTACAAGGGTTACTGGGGCCAACGTCCTGACTTTC. The chain has TRBV6-2 or TRBV6-3 and TRBJ2-6, with D unresolved. CDR3 length: 15 amino acids. CDR1 MNHEY and CDR2 SVGEGT come from the germline V gene. Between the trimmed V and J ends, which lost 5 bases and 2 bases, there was a span of 10 bases.

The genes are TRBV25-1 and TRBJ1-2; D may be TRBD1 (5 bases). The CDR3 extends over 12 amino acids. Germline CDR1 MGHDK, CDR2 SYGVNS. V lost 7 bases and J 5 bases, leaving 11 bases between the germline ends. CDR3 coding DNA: TGTGCCAGCACCGAGGGGTTATATGGCTACACCTTC. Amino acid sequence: CASTEGLYGYTF.

The CDR3 here is CASSVGWGAGNSPLHF. The CDR3 region has the DNA TGTGCCAGCAGCGTAGGTTGGGGGGCGGGTAATTCACCCCTCCACTTT. The chain uses TRBV9 and TRBJ1-6, with D possibly being TRBD1 (6 bases). Germline lookup yields CDR1 SGDLS and CDR2 YYNGEE. The CDR3 has 16 amino acids. Trimming shortened V by 0 bases and J by 6 bases, and 13 bases separated the two germline ends.

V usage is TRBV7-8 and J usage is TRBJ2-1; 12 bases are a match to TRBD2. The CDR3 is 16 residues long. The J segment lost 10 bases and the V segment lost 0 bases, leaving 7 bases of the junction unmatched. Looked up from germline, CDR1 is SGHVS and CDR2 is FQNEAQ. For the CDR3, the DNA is TGTGCCAGCAGCTTAGCGACTAGCGGGGGTTATCGAGAGCAGTTCTTC. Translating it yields CASSLATSGGYREQFF.

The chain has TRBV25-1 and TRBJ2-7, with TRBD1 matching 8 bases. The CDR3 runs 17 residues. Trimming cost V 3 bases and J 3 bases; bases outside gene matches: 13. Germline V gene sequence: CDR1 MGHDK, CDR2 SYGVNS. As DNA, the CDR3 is TGTGCCAGCAGTGACATGGGGCCGTGGGACAGGATCTACGAGCAGTACTTC. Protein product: CASSDMGPWDRIYEQYF.

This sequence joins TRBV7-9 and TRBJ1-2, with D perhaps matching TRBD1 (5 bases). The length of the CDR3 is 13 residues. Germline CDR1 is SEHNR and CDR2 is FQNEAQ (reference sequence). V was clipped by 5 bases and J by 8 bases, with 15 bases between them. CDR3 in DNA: TGTGCCAGCAGCATAGGGGACGGTGGAGGCTACACCTTC. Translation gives CASSIGDGGGYTF.